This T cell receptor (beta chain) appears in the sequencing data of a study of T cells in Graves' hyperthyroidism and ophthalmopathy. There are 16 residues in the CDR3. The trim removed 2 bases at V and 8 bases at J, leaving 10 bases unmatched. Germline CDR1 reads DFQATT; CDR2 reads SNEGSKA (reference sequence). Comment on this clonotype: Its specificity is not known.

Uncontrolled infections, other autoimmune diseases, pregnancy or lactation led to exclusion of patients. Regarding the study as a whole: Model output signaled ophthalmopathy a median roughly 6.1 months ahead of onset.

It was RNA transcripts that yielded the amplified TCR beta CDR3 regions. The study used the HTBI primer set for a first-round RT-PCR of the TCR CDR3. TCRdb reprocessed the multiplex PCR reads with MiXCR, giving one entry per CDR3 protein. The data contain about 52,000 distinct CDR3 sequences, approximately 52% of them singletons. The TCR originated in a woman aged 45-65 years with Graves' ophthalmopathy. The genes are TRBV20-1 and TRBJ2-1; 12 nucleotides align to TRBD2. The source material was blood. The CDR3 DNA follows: TGCAGTGCTAGACCCACCCTCCGACTAGCGGGAGATGAGCAGTTCTTC. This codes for CSARPTLRLAGDEQFF.